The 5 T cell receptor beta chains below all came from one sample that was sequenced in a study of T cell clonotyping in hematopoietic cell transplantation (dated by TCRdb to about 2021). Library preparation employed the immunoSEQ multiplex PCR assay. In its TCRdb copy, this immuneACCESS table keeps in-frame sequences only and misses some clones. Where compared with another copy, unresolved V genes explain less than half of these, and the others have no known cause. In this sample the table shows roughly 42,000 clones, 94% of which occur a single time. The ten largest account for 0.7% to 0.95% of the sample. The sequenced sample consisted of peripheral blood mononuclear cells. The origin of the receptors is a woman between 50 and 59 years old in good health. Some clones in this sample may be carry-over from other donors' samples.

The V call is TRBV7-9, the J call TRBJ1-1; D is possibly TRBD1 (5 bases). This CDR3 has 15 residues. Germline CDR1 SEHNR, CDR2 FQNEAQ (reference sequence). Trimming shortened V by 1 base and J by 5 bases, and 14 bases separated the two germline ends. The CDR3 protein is CASSLVQGGWTEAFF. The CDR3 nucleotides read TGTGCCAGCAGCTTAGTTCAGGGAGGCTGGACTGAAGCTTTCTTT.

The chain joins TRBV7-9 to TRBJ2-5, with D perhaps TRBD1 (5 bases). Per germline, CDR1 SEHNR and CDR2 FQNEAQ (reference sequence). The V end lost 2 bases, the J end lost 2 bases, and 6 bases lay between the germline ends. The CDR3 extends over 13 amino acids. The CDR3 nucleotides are TGTGCCAGCAGCTTACAGGGACAAGAGACCCAGTACTTC. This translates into CASSLQGQETQYF.

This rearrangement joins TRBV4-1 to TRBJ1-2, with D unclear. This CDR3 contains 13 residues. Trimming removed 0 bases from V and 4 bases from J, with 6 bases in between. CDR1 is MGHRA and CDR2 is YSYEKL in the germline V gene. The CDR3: CASSQEKFYGYTF. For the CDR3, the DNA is TGCGCCAGCAGCCAAGAGAAGTTCTATGGCTACACCTTC.

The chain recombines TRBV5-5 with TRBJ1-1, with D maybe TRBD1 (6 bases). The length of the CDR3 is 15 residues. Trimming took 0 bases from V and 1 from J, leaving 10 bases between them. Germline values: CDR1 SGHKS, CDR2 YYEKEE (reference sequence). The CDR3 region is CASSLVGGANTEAFF. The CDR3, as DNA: TGTGCCAGCAGCTTGGTGGGGGGCGCGAACACTGAAGCTTTCTTT. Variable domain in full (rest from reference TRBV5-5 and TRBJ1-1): DAGVTQSPTHLIKTRGQQVTLRCSPISGHKSVSWYQQVLGQGPQFIFQYYEKEERGRGNFPDRFSARQFPNYSSELNVNALLLGDSALYLCASSLVGGANTEAFFGQGTRLTVV.

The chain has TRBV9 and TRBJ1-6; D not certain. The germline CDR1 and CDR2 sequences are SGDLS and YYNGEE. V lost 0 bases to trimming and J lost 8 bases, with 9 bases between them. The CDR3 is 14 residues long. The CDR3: CASSVGDAYSPLHF. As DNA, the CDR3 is TGTGCCAGCAGCGTAGGGGATGCCTATTCACCCCTCCACTTT.